This T cell receptor beta chain stems from a study of lymphopenia after photon versus proton radiotherapy. Study findings and constraints: Photon-treated patients lost naive T cells and TCR diversity; proton-treated stayed stable. Larger post-nadir TCR diversity loss correlated inversely with survival in deceased patients. After lymphocyte nadir, photon-treated repertoires showed oligoclonal expansion, especially CD8+ Temra. Better survival with proton therapy was suggested as possible, not demonstrated.

In this sample, this clone turned up once. What it binds is not known. Assay used: immunoSEQ multiplex PCR; TCRdb lists only in-frame clones, some missing. The data hold 55,000 to 70,000 clones, with 87% observed a single time. Here the sequenced sample was peripheral blood, taken from a patient treated with proton-based radiotherapy. This TCR was recovered from an elderly man with esophageal cancer.

CDR3 nucleotide sequence: TGTGCCAGCAAATTCATAGGTGGCGCAGATACGCAGTATTTT. Its protein product is CASKFIGGADTQYF. The chain employs TRBV6-5 and TRBJ2-3, with D hard to call. V was clipped by 7 bases and J by 4 bases, with 15 bases between them. Per the germline V gene, CDR1 is MNHEY and CDR2 is SVGAGI. CDR3 size: 14 residues.